The rows below give T cell receptor beta chains drawn from one sample of a study of shared clonotypes between healthy human individuals. Only in-frame clones appear in the TCRdb table, and some are missing; sequencing was by immunoSEQ multiplex PCR. Among approximately 2.3 million clones, about 92% were seen once, and the ten largest hold approximately 0.4%. The sequenced sample was naive CD4+ T cells from PBMCs. The receptors here all came from a man aged 18 to 29 in good health. Some clones in this sample may be carry-over from other donors' samples. CDR3s include the opening cysteine and the closing phenylalanine or tryptophan. The D gene is left open where the match is weak. For some rows the clone size is stated as once, few or many, or as a class when expanded; others skip it.

-	TRBV4-1	-	TRBJ1-3	CASSQDGTRSSGNTIYF	TGCGCCAGCAGCCAAGACGGGACGCGGTCCTCTGGAAACACCATATATTTT
few	TRBV5-6	-	TRBJ2-1	CASSGIIQGAVGQFF	TGTGCCAGCAGCGGAATAATACAGGGTGCGGTTGGGCAGTTCTTC
-	TRBV6-1	-	TRBJ1-4	CASSEDGRGVVLEKLFF	TGTGCCAGCAGTGAAGATGGGAGGGGGGTAGTACTGGAAAAACTGTTTTTT
once	TRBV5-1	TRBD2	TRBJ2-3	CASTAGTSGSSDTQYF	TGCGCCAGCACCGCCGGGACTAGCGGGAGTTCGGATACGCAGTATTTT
-	TRBV18	TRBD2	TRBJ2-5	CASSTRSRTSGYQETQYF	TGTGCCAGCTCAACGAGATCCCGGACTAGCGGGTACCAAGAGACCCAGTACTTC
few	TRBV30	-	TRBJ1-5	CAWSSGPSNQPQHF	TGTGCCTGGAGTTCCGGGCCTAGCAATCAGCCCCAGCATTTT
-	TRBV5-1	-	TRBJ1-2	CASSSRTADHYGYTF	TGCGCCAGCAGCTCCCGGACAGCCGATCACTATGGCTACACCTTC
-	TRBV19	-	TRBJ1-5	CASTWGGQPQHF	TGTGCCAGTACCTGGGGTGGTCAGCCCCAGCATTTT
-	TRBV6-5	TRBD2	TRBJ2-1	CASSPPIAGLGQFF	TGTGCCAGCAGCCCTCCTATAGCGGGGCTTGGGCAGTTCTTC
-	TRBV5-1	-	TRBJ1-2	CASSLKLQGAHDRGYTF	TGCGCCAGCAGCTTGAAGTTGCAGGGCGCCCACGATAGAGGCTACACCTTC
few	TRBV18	TRBD2	TRBJ2-1	CASSPGLAGDNEQFF	TGTGCCAGCTCACCGGGACTAGCGGGAGACAATGAGCAGTTCTTC
-	TRBV7-2	-	TRBJ1-2	CASRGPSSSYGYTF	TGTGCCAGCAGAGGACCGAGCTCTTCCTATGGCTACACCTTC
once	TRBV29-1	-	TRBJ2-1	CSVEQGRSYNEQFF	TGCAGCGTTGAACAGGGTCGCTCCTACAATGAGCAGTTCTTC
-	TRBV4-3	-	TRBJ1-1	CASSQGKGVTEAFF	TGCGCCAGCAGCCAAGGGAAGGGTGTAACTGAAGCTTTCTTT
-	TRBV5-4	-	TRBJ2-7	CASTPPGVLTHEQYF	TGTGCCAGCACCCCTCCCGGGGTCTTAACCCACGAGCAGTACTTC
-	TRBV27	TRBD1	TRBJ2-4	CASSGQGARGPIAKNIQYF	TGTGCCAGCAGTGGACAGGGGGCTCGGGGACCAATAGCCAAAAACATTCAGTACTTC
-	TRBV30	-	TRBJ1-5	CAWTTGVQPQHF	TGTGCCTGGACTACGGGAGTTCAGCCCCAGCATTTT
-	TRBV25-1	TRBD2	TRBJ2-5	CASSGTSGMTQYF	TGTGCCAGCAGTGGGACTAGCGGGATGACCCAGTACTTC
-	TRBV28	-	TRBJ2-2	CASTGRSTRDTGELFF	TGTGCCAGCACCGGACGGTCCACCCGGGACACCGGGGAGCTGTTTTTT
few	TRBV28	-	TRBJ1-5	CASSLSQGWWPQHF	TGTGCCAGCAGTTTATCCCAGGGTTGGTGGCCCCAGCATTTT
-	TRBV4-2	TRBD2	TRBJ2-1	CASSQEAGGGYNEQFF	TGTGCCAGCAGCCAAGAAGCGGGAGGAGGGTACAATGAGCAGTTCTTC
-	TRBV7-6	TRBD1	TRBJ2-5	CASSLSPPTGQETQYF	TGTGCCAGCAGCTTATCGCCCCCGACAGGGCAAGAGACCCAGTACTTC
few	TRBV27	TRBD1	TRBJ2-7	CASSRQGPYEQYF	TGTGCCAGCAGTCGACAGGGGCCCTACGAGCAGTACTTC
-	TRBV7-3	-	TRBJ2-5	CASSQSRRPNPRETQYF	TGTGCCAGCAGCCAATCCCGGCGCCCTAACCCTAGGGAGACCCAGTACTTC
-	TRBV30	-	TRBJ2-7	CAWSKGPTAYEQYF	TGTGCCTGGAGCAAGGGACCCACAGCATACGAGCAGTACTTC
-	TRBV4-2	-	TRBJ2-3	CASSQDSTSMTSDTQYF	TGTGCCAGCAGCCAAGATTCGACGTCGATGACTTCAGATACGCAGTATTTT
-	TRBV5-1	TRBD2	TRBJ2-7	CASSLGSSGSISYEQYF	TGCGCCAGCAGCTTGGGTTCTAGCGGGAGTATCTCCTACGAGCAGTACTTC
once	TRBV28	TRBD2	TRBJ2-1	CASSSPAGGPSNEQFF	TGTGCCAGCAGTTCCCCCGCGGGAGGGCCGTCGAATGAGCAGTTCTTC
-	TRBV27	-	TRBJ2-5	CASILIWEAQYF	TGTGCCAGCATCCTAATATGGGAGGCCCAGTACTTC
few	TRBV28	TRBD1	TRBJ1-2	CASRQTGGGYGYTF	TGTGCCAGCAGACAAACAGGGGGCGGCTATGGCTACACCTTC
-	TRBV5-1	-	TRBJ1-5	CASSFSLDQPQHF	TGCGCCAGCAGCTTCAGCCTCGATCAGCCCCAGCATTTT
-	TRBV11-2	TRBD2	TRBJ2-3	CASSLAGGPSTDTQYF	TGTGCCAGCAGCTTAGCGGGAGGCCCGAGCACAGATACGCAGTATTTT
-	TRBV5-6	-	TRBJ1-2	CASSLGWGGRVPGGYTF	TGTGCCAGCAGCTTGGGTTGGGGCGGCCGAGTACCCGGTGGCTACACCTTC
once	TRBV9	-	TRBJ2-5	CASSRVGPETQYF	TGTGCCAGCAGCCGGGTCGGCCCAGAGACCCAGTACTTC
-	TRBV7-9	-	TRBJ1-4	CASSPGQRNEKLFF	TGTGCCAGCAGCCCCGGACAGCGGAATGAAAAACTGTTTTTT
once	TRBV21-1	-	TRBJ2-3	CASPGLAGTTDTQYF	TGTGCCAGCCCCGGACTAGCGGGGACAACAGATACGCAGTATTTT
-	TRBV21-1	-	TRBJ2-1	CASSKPLTTDRSLERDEQFF	TGTGCCAGCAGCAAACCCTTAACCACGGACAGGAGCTTGGAGAGGGACGAGCAGTTCTTC
-	TRBV19	-	TRBJ2-2	CASRGTGAGVTGELFF	TGTGCCAGTAGAGGTACGGGGGCGGGAGTGACCGGGGAGCTGTTTTTT
-	TRBV11-2	-	TRBJ2-3	CASSPEGLSDTQYF	TGTGCCAGCAGCCCAGAGGGACTGTCAGATACGCAGTATTTT
-	TRBV10-3	-	TRBJ2-1	CATRQDSGYNEQFF	TGTGCCACCAGACAGGATAGCGGGTACAATGAGCAGTTCTTC